There are a few counts of the clone carrying this TCR beta chain. Its specificity is not known. This record comes from a study of T-cell memory formation after mild COVID-19. Study background: Each donor largely had its own TCR clusters. General study results and limits: While clones contracting from day 15 to 85 were balanced between CD4 and CD8, later expanders leaned CD4+. The authors left the SARS-CoV-2 specificity of second-wave clones peaking on day 37 unconfirmed. Some responding clones appeared in pre-infection memory, suggesting cross-reactive memory joined.

Via MiXCR, TCRdb re-called the 5' RACE reads, giving one row per CDR3 protein. The sample has about 430,000 distinct CDR3 sequences, approximately 24% seen once. Sequencing was performed on PBMCs or a T cell subset sorted from them (not recorded which). This TCR was sampled from an adult woman who had mild COVID-19 (a few samples of this study predate the infection). Cell type and time point are not known.

CDR3 DNA: TGCGCCAGCAGCATAGGGACAGAGATTTATGGCTACACCTTC. Protein sequence: CASSIGTEIYGYTF. The chain is built from TRBV5-1 and TRBJ1-2; 7 positions agree with TRBD1. J gave up 5 bases and V 4 bases, and 8 bases lay outside the gene matches. Germline loops: CDR1 SGHRS, CDR2 YFSETQ. This CDR3 is built from 14 residues. The variable domain in full, completed from reference TRBV5-1 and TRBJ1-2, reads KAGVTQTPRYLIKTRGQQVTLSCSPISGHRSVSWYQQTPGQGLQFLFEYFSETQRNKGNFPGRFSGRQFSNSRSEMNVSTLELGDSALYLCASSIGTEIYGYTFGSGTRLTVV.